In its sample, the clone carrying this T cell receptor beta chain was seen many times. Sample time point: persistent/refractory GD, antithyroid drugs over 5 years with positive TRAb. RNA isolated from PBMCs was used to make the TCR library. Graves' disease diagnosis was established per American Thyroid Association guidelines. To make TCR beta libraries, researchers used iRepertoire HTBI primers and Arm-PCR of CDR3 regions. Via MiXCR, TCRdb re-called the multiplex PCR reads, giving one row per CDR3 protein. The table includes 400,000 to 500,000 distinct CDR3 sequences, roughly 23% detected once. The source of the sample is a study of regulatory T cells in long-lasting Graves disease. The germline V and J ends were trimmed by 3 bases and 1 base, with 16 bases remaining between them. The V gene's germline CDR1 is MDHEN and CDR2 SYDVKM. This CDR3 region has 16 residues.

The chain carries TRBV28 and TRBJ2-7; D perhaps matches TRBD1 (6 bases). The TCR was taken from a female donor with Graves disease. The source material was peripheral blood mononuclear cells (PBMCs), sampled when the disease was refractory, from a patient treated with antithyroid drugs. The CDR3 protein is CASSFQFGTPSYEQYF. CDR3 DNA sequence: TGTGCCAGCAGTTTTCAGTTTGGGACACCTTCCTACGAGCAGTACTTC.